This is a list of T cell receptor beta chains from one sample in a study of PD-1 blockade in classical Hodgkin lymphoma. Clones were sequenced by immunoSEQ multiplex PCR, and TCRdb holds only the in-frame ones, with some missing. This repertoire shows 4,000 to 4,500 clones, more than 60% found once; its top ten account for under 7%. The sample was CD4+ T cells from blood, taken at baseline. The receptors originated from a human donor with classical Hodgkin lymphoma. CDR3s include the opening cysteine and the closing phenylalanine or tryptophan. The order of the fields is D gene, clone size, V gene, J gene, CDR3 protein, CDR3 DNA. The D gene is left open where the match is weak. Some rows mark clone size as missing; the rest say once, few, many or name a class of expanded clone.

-,-,TRBV7-2,TRBJ2-2,CASSPGHTGELFF,TGTGCCAGCAGCCCCGGGCACACCGGGGAGCTGTTTTTT
-,-,TRBV28,TRBJ2-5,CASSFGQGAQETQYF,TGTGCCAGCAGTTTCGGGCAGGGAGCGCAAGAGACCCAGTACTTC
TRBD2,once,TRBV5-1,TRBJ2-2,CASSPSGGKNTGELFF,TGCGCCAGCAGCCCTAGCGGGGGGAAGAACACCGGGGAGCTGTTTTTT
-,-,TRBV19,TRBJ1-1,CASSWGITEAFF,TGTGCCAGTAGTTGGGGAATCACTGAAGCTTTCTTT
-,-,TRBV7-2,TRBJ2-5,CASSLSTAEETQYF,TGTGCCAGCAGCTTATCAACCGCAGAAGAGACCCAGTACTTC
-,-,TRBV28,TRBJ1-4,CASSPDTREKLFF,TGTGCCAGCTCCCCGGACACTAGGGAAAAACTGTTTTTT
-,few,TRBV7-9,TRBJ1-3,CASSLELNTIYF,TGTGCCAGCAGCTTAGAATTGAACACCATATATTTT
-,few,TRBV29-1,TRBJ2-4,CSVRGMINIQYF,TGCAGCGTGAGAGGGATGATCAACATTCAGTACTTC
-,-,TRBV6-5,TRBJ2-2,CASSRAAGELFF,TGTGCCAGCAGTCGAGCCGCCGGGGAGCTGTTTTTT
-,once,TRBV5-1,TRBJ1-2,CASSSGRAGVVNYGYTF,TGCGCCAGCAGCTCTGGGAGGGCGGGGGTCGTAAACTATGGCTACACCTTC
-,-,TRBV7-2,TRBJ2-7,CASSLGLSYEQYF,TGTGCCAGCAGCTTAGGACTCTCCTACGAGCAGTACTTC
-,-,TRBV28,TRBJ1-3,CASSSGPEVSGNTIYF,TGTGCCAGCAGTTCGGGCCCAGAAGTATCTGGAAACACCATATATTTT